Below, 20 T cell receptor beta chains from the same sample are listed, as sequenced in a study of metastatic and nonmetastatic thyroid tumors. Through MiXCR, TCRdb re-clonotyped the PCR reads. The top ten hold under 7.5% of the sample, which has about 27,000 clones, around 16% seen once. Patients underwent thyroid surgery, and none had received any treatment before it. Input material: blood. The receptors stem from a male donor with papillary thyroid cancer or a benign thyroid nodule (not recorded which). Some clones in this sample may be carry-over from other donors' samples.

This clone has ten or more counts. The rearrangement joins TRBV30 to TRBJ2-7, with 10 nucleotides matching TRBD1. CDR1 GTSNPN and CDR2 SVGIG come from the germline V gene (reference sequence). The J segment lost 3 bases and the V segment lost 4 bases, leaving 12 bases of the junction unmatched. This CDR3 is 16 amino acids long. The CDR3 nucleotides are TGTGCCTGGACCATGGGAGGGACAGGGGTATTCTACGAGCAGTACTTC. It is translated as CAWTMGGTGVFYEQYF. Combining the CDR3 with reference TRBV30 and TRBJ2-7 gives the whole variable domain SQTIHQWPATLVQPVGSPLSLECTVEGTSNPNLYWYRQAAGRGLQLLFYSVGIGQISSEVPQNLSASRPQDRQFILSSKKLLLSDSGFYLCAWTMGGTGVFYEQYFGPGTRLTVT.

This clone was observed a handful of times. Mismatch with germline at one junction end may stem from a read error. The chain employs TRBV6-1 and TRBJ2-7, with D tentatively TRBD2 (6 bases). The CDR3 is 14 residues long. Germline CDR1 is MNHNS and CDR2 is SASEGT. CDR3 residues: CATSTLGGLYDQYF. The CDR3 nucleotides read TGTGCCACCAGTACCCTGGGGGGACTCTACGATCAGTACTTC.

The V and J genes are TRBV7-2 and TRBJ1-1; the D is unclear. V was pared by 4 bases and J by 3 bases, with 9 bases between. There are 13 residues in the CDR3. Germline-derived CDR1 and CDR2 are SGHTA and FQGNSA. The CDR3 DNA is TGTGCCAGCAGCTCGCTTGGGGACACTGAAGCTTTCTTT. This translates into CASSSLGDTEAFF.

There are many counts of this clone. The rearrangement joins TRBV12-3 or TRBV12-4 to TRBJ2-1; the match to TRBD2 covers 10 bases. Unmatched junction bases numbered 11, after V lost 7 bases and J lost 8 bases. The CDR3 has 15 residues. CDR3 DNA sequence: TGTGCCAGCAATCCTCTAGCGGGAGTCACCGATGAGCAGTTCTTC. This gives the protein CASNPLAGVTDEQFF.

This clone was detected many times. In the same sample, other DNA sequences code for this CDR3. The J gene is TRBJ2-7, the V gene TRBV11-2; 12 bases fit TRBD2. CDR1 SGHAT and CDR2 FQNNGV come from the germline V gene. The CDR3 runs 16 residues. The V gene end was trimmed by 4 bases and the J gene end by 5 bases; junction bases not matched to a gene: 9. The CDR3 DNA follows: TGTGCCAGCAGCTCGACTAGCGGGAGACCCTGGGACGAGCAGTACTTC. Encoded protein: CASSSTSGRPWDEQYF.

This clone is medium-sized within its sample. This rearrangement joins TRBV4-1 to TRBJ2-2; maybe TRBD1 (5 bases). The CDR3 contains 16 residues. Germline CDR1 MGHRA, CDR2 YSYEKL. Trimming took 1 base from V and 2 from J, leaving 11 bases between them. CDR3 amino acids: CASSQAETDNTGELFF. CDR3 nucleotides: TGCGCCAGCAGCCAAGCTGAGACAGACAACACCGGGGAGCTGTTTTTT.

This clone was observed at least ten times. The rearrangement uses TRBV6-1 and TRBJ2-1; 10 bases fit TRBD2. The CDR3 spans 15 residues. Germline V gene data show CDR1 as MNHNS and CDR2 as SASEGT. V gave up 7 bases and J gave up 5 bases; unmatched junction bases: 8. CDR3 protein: CASTLSLAGDNEQFF. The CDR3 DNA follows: TGTGCCAGCACCCTAAGCCTAGCGGGAGACAATGAGCAGTTCTTC.

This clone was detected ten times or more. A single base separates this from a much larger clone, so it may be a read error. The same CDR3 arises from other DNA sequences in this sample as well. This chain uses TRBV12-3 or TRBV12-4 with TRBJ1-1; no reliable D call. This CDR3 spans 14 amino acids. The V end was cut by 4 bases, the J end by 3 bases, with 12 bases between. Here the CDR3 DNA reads TGTGCCAGCAGTTGGACGGTAGGCGACACTGAAGCTTTCTTT. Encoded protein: CASSWTVGDTEAFF.

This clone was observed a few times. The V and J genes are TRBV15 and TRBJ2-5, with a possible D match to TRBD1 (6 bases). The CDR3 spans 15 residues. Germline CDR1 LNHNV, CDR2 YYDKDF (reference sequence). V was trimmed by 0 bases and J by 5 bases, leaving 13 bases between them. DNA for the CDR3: TGTGCCACCAGCAGAGATGGGGACAAGGGGGAGACCCAGTACTTC. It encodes CATSRDGDKGETQYF.

The CDR3 reads CSASPIVYYEQYF. Here the CDR3 DNA reads TGCAGTGCTAGCCCCATTGTGTACTACGAGCAGTACTTC. The chain recombines TRBV20-1 with TRBJ2-7, with D unclear. Per the germline V gene, CDR1 is DFQATT and CDR2 is SNEGSKA (reference sequence). The CDR3 sequence is 13 residues long. The V end was cut by 3 bases, the J end by 3 bases, with 12 bases between.

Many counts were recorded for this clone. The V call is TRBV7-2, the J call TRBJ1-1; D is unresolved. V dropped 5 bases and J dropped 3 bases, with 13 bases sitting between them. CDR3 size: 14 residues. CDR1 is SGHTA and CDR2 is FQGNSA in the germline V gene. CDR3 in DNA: TGTGCCAGCAGCCCCGTAATATCGGACACTGAAGCTTTCTTT. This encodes CASSPVISDTEAFF.

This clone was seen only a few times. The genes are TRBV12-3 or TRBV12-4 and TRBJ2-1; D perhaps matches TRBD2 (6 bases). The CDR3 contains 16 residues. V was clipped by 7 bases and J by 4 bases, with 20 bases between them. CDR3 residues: CASTKARTIWYNEQFF. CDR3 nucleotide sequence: TGTGCCAGCACAAAAGCACGGACTATCTGGTACAATGAGCAGTTCTTC.

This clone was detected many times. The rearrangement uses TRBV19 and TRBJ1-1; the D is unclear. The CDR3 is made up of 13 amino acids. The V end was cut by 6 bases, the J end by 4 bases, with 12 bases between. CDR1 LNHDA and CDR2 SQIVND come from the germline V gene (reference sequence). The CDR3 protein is CASRNPRSTEAFF. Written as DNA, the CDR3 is TGTGCCAGTAGAAACCCCCGAAGCACTGAAGCTTTCTTT.

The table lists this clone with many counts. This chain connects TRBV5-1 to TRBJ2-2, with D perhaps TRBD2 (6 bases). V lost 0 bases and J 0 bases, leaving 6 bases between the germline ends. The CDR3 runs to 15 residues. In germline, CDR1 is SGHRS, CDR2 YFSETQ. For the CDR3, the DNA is TGCGCCAGCAGCTTGGGACTAGCGAACACCGGGGAGCTGTTTTTT. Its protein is CASSLGLANTGELFF.

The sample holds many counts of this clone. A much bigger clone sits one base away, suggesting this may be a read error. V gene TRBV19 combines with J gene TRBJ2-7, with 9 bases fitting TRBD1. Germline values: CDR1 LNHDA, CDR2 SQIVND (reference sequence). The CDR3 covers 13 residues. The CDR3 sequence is CVSSSDRGNEQYF. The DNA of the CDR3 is TGTGTCAGTAGTAGTGACAGGGGGAACGAGCAGTACTTC.

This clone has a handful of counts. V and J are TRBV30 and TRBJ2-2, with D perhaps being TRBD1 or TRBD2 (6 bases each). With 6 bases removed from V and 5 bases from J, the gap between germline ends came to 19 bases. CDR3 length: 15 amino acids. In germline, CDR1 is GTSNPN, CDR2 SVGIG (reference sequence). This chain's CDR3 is CACPAEGHGTGELFF. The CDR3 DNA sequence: TGTGCCTGCCCGGCGGAGGGACATGGTACCGGGGAGCTGTTTTTT.

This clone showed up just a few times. The CDR3 here is CASSDGAHGTGVEAFF. The CDR3 bases are TGTGCCAGCAGTGACGGGGCCCACGGGACAGGGGTTGAAGCTTTCTTT. This rearrangement joins TRBV28 to TRBJ1-1, with 10 bases fitting TRBD1. Germline loops: CDR1 MDHEN, CDR2 SYDVKM. Losses at the gene ends were 5 bases for V and 7 bases for J; bases not matched to a gene: 13. The CDR3 has 16 amino acids.

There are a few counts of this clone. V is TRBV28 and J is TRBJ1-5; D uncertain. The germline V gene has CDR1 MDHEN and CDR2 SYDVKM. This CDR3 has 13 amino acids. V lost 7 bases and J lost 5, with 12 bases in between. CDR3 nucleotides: TGTGCCAGCAATCCGGCCGTTGATCAGCCCCAGCATTTT. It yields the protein CASNPAVDQPQHF.

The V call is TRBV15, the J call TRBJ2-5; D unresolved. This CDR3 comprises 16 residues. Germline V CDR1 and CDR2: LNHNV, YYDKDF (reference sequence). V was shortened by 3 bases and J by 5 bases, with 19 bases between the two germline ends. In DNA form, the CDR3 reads TGTGCCACCAGCAGGTCCGGGCCGCCCGAGGAGGAGACCCAGTACTTC. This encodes CATSRSGPPEEETQYF. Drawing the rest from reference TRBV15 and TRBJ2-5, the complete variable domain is DAMVIQNPRYQVTQFGKPVTLSCSQTLNHNVMYWYQQKSSQAPKLLFHYYDKDFNNEADTPDNFQSRRPNTSFCFLDIRSPGLGDTAMYLCATSRSGPPEEETQYFGPGTRLLVL.

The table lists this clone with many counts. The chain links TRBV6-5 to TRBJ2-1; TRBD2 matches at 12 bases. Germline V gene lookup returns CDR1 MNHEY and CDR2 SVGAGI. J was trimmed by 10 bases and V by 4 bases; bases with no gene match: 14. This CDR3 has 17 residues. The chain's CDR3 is CASSSTSTSGRNSEQFF. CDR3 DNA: TGTGCCAGCAGTTCTACTTCGACTAGCGGGAGAAATTCCGAGCAGTTCTTC.